The clone carrying this T cell receptor (beta chain) was seen ten or more times. Its antigen is not identified. The source of the sample is a study of breast tumors, draining lymph nodes, adjacent tissues. TCRdb recomputed calls from the multiplex PCR reads with MiXCR, one row per CDR3 protein. Here the sample spans roughly 86,000 distinct CDR3 sequences, approximately 19% being singletons. Axillary draining lymph nodes of breast cancer patients supplied the node samples. Overall study results and limits: Compared with lymph nodes, tumors were less diverse; compared with nontumor tissue, more.

This CDR3 region has 12 residues. V lost 3 bases and J lost 4, with 7 bases in between. In germline, CDR1 is MGHDK, CDR2 SYGVNS. The source material was axillary lymph node tissue. V usage is TRBV25-1 and J usage is TRBJ2-7, with TRBD1 as a possible D gene (6 bases). The TCR comes from a female donor with breast cancer. Some clones in this sample may be carry-over from other donors' samples. The CDR3 nucleotides read TGTGCCAGCAGTGACGGGACATACGAGCAGTACTTC. Residues: CASSDGTYEQYF.